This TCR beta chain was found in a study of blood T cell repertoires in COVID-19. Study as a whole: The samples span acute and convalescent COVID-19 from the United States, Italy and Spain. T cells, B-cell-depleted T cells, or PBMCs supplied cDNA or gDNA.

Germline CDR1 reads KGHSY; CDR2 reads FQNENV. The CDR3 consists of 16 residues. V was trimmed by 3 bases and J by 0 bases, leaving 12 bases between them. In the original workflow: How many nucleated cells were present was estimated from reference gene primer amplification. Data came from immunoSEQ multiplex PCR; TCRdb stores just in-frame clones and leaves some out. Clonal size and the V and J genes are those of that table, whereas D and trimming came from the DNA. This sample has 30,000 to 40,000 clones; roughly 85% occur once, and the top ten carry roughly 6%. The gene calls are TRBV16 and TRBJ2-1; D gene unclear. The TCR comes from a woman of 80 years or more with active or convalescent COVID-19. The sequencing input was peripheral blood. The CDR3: CASSQATASSYNEQFF. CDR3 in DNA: TGTGCCAGCAGCCAGGCGACTGCGAGCTCCTACAATGAGCAGTTCTTC.